This record covers a single T cell receptor (beta chain). This record belongs to a study of shared clonotypes between healthy human individuals. V lost 5 bases and J lost 3, with 13 bases in between. This CDR3 is 15 amino acids long. The germline gives CDR1 SEHNR, CDR2 FQNEAQ (reference sequence). The method was immunoSEQ multiplex PCR; TCRdb's version includes in-frame clones alone and lacks a portion of them. The data hold about 1.1 million clones, with around 82% observed a single time. The clonotype originates from a man aged 18 to 29 in good health. Some clones in this sample may be carry-over from other donors' samples. Sequences were obtained from memory CD4+ T cells from PBMCs. The subset denotes: CD45RA-negative fraction. This rearrangement joins TRBV7-9 to TRBJ1-4; TRBD1 might be the D (5 bases). The CDR3 protein is CASSPQGGANEKLFF. The CDR3 DNA reads TGTGCCAGCAGCCCTCAGGGAGGGGCTAATGAAAAACTGTTTTTT.